This TCR beta chain was sequenced for a study of blood T cell repertoires in COVID-19 (dated by TCRdb to 2020 to 2022). Regarding the complete study: Samples from collaborators originated in the United States, Italy and Spain and spanned both the acute and convalescent phases of COVID-19. Subjects who had been exposed to COVID-19, were actively infected with it, or had recovered from it provided the deeply sampled blood TCRbeta repertoires that made up the dataset. Samples came from the ongoing ImmuneRACE study (first 160 participants) plus 1,254 subjects from 6 global collaborators. The prospective study material was composed of cDNA or gDNA derived from T cells, B-cell-depleted T cells, or PBMCs. Sample metadata almost always included a de-identified subject ID, COVID-19 status, age in years and sex. The repertoires were released in a freely available public database intended as a resource for research on the immune response to SARS-CoV-2. Where available, HLA class I and class II types were taken from metadata supplied by the sample provider and were not determined by assay-based typing. The paper's findings and limits, for the study overall: The amount of clinical and demographic metadata varied by source and participant and was provided uncurated.

Enrolling through a virtual design, the prospective study's participants ranged in age from roughly 18 to 90 years and lived across roughly 24 United States geographic areas. To assign participants to cohorts, the prospective study relied on clinical history that participants themselves reported in a screening survey and a study questionnaire. In the prospective study, mobile phlebotomists collected whole blood, serum and a nasopharyngeal or oropharyngeal swab from each participant. Additional blood draws and questionnaires over an approximately two-month period could optionally be provided by prospective study participants. Before DNA extraction, blood samples from the prospective study were shipped at room temperature or frozen. Turning to this clone: It has no known antigen specificity. Per-nucleotide qualities are absent, and no much larger clonotype sits a single base away.

TCRbeta CDR3 regions were amplified from genomic DNA using the immunoSEQ Assay, a bias-controlled multiplex PCR. Processing in the source paper ran as follows. The number of nucleated cells in each sample was estimated by amplification of reference gene primers within the assay. Sequence reads were collapsed and filtered to measure the absolute abundance of every unique TCRbeta CDR3 rearrangement. For each sample, productive Simpson clonality was calculated as the square root of Simpson's diversity index over productive rearrangements. This immuneACCESS table, as held by TCRdb, lists in-frame sequences with V and J called but not all clones. Of the missing ones, under half trace to an unresolved V gene in checked studies; the others have no known cause. V and J calls and clone size are given by that table; D and trimming were obtained from the DNA. The sample contains 300,000 to 500,000 clones, approximately 88% of them found a single time. The ten top clones hold about 2.1% of the sample.

From a lookup of the germline V gene, CDR1 and CDR2 are MNHNS and SASEGT. Its CDR3 holds 15 amino acids, cysteine through phenylalanine. The CDR3 DNA has 45 bases and is translated from base 1. The V and J ends are trimmed by 2 bases and 0 bases, leaving 10 bases between them. Material: PBMCs or T cells enriched from blood (not recorded which). This receptor was taken from a woman in her thirties or forties with acute COVID-19. The chain uses TRBV6-1 and TRBJ1-1, with an unclear D gene assignment. The CDR3 protein sequence reads: CASSESGYMNTEAFF. The sequenced DNA is TGTGCCAGCAGTGAATCGGGGTACATGAACACTGAAGCTTTCTTT.